What follows describes a single TCR beta chain. Its antigen is unknown. This sample stems from a study of cytomegalovirus exposure and HLA in healthy donors. Study outcomes and limitations: A later analysis reportedly found fewer N-insertions in an Asian-associated ancestry cluster than the approximately 700-donor mean. An assumption of roughly uniform sequencing depth across donors underlay the presence/absence analyses.

CDR1 and CDR2 from the germline V gene are SGHDT and YYEEEE. The V end was cut by 0 bases, the J end by 4 bases, with 8 bases between. The CDR3 covers 14 residues. PCR was performed using 60 Vbeta and 13 Jbeta primers. Here immunoSEQ multiplex PCR was the method, and the copy in TCRdb shows in-frame clones only, minus some. Here the sample table reports about 53,000 clones. Donors showed nominal health when sampled, although they likely had unrecorded immune exposures. The sequenced sample consisted of PBMCs. The receptor was derived from a man between 18 and 35 years old in good health and CMV-seropositive. The chain employs TRBV5-6 and TRBJ2-1, with D possibly TRBD1 on 5 matching bases. The CDR3: CASSLAQDYNEQFF. Here the CDR3 DNA reads TGTGCCAGCAGCTTGGCACAGGATTACAATGAGCAGTTCTTC.